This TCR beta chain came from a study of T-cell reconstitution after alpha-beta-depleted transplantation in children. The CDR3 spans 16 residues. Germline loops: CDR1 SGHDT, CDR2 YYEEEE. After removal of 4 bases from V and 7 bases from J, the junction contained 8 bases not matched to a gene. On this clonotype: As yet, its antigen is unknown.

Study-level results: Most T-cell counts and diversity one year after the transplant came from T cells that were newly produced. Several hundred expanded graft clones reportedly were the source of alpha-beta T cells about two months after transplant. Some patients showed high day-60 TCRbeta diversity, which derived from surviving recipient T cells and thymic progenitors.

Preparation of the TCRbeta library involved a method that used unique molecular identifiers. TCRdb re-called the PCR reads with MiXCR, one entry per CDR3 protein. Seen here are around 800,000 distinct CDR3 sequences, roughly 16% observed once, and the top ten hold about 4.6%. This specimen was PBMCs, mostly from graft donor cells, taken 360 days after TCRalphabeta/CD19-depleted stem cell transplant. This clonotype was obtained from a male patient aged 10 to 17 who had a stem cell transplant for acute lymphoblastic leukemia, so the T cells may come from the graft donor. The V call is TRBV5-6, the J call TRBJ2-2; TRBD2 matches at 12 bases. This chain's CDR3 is CASSPETSGSFGELFF. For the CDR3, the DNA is TGTGCCAGCAGCCCAGAGACTAGCGGGAGTTTCGGGGAGCTGTTTTTT.